These 14 T cell receptor beta chains originate from one sample sequenced in a study of CD8 T cells in ankylosing spondylitis. Whole-study findings and limits: Typical of ankylosing spondylitis blood, it appeared, was a TCR beta motif of fewer than ten highly homologous variants.

Each CDR3 protein is one row after TCRdb ran MiXCR on the 5' RACE reads. In the table there are around 480,000 distinct CDR3 sequences, roughly 18% of which are singletons. No cognate antigen is known for these TCRs. The sequencing input was blood, either unsorted or a sorted T cell fraction (not recorded which). The receptors were gathered from a male donor with ankylosing spondylitis.

This clonotype has only a few counts. The chain employs TRBV5-1 and TRBJ2-7, with 10 bases lining up with TRBD2. Germline CDR1 SGHRS, CDR2 YFSETQ. The length of the CDR3 is 16 residues. The V gene end was trimmed by 0 bases and the J gene end by 2 bases; junction bases not matched to a gene: 5. CDR3 DNA sequence: TGCGCCAGCAGCTTGGGTAGCGGGGGGCCCACCTACGAGCAGTACTTC. Residues: CASSLGSGGPTYEQYF.

The J gene is TRBJ1-1, the V gene TRBV5-1; D gene ambiguous. From germline, CDR1 is SGHRS and CDR2 YFSETQ. CDR3 length: 13 residues. V was pared by 4 bases and J by 1 base, with 8 bases between. The CDR3 spells CASSAPPNTEAFF. The CDR3 nucleotides read TGCGCCAGCAGCGCTCCCCCGAACACTGAAGCTTTCTTT.

The chain joins TRBV29-1 to TRBJ1-1, with no clear D. Germline V gene data show CDR1 as SQVTM and CDR2 as ANQGSEA. The CDR3 runs 12 residues. The V and J ends lost 7 bases and 1 base respectively, with 10 bases between them. CDR3 in DNA: TGCAGCGGGAGGGAAGCGAACACTGAAGCTTTCTTT. Translation: CSGREANTEAFF. Supplemented by reference TRBV29-1 and TRBJ1-1, the full variable domain reads SAVISQKPSRDICQRGTSLTIQCQVDSQVTMMFWYRQQPGQSLTLIATANQGSEATYESGFVIDKFPISRPNLTFSTLTVSNMSPEDSSIYLCSGREANTEAFFGQGTRLTVV.

The chain is built from TRBV30 and TRBJ2-1, with a weak D call TRBD1 (6 bases). Germline V lookup: CDR1 GTSNPN, CDR2 SVGIG (reference sequence). There are 15 residues in the CDR3. V lost 5 bases and J 4 bases, leaving 18 bases between the germline ends. In DNA form, the CDR3 reads TGTGCCTGGGGGGCCGGACAGAAGACTTACAATGAGCAGTTCTTC. As protein: CAWGAGQKTYNEQFF.

The rearrangement uses TRBV29-1 and TRBJ1-1; 9 positions match TRBD1. From germline, CDR1 is SQVTM and CDR2 ANQGSEA. The CDR3 consists of 15 residues. V shed 4 bases and J 5 bases; nucleotides not matched to a gene: 11. The CDR3 spells CSVGGTGRTGTEAFF. In DNA, the CDR3 is TGCAGCGTTGGGGGGACAGGGAGAACTGGTACTGAAGCTTTCTTT.

V is TRBV3-1 and J is TRBJ2-5; the D is unclear. V lost 1 base to trimming and J lost 5 bases, with 8 bases between them. Germline V gene lookup returns CDR1 LGHDT and CDR2 YNNKEL (reference sequence). This CDR3 comprises 13 residues. CDR3 region: CASSQGPPETQYF. CDR3 in DNA: TGTGCCAGCAGCCAAGGCCCCCCGGAGACCCAGTACTTC.

The rearrangement joins TRBV5-1 to TRBJ1-1; tentative D call: TRBD1 (6 bases). The CDR3 totals 12 residues. Germline CDR1 is SGHRS and CDR2 is YFSETQ. V lost 4 bases, J lost 11 bases, and 15 bases lay in between. CDR3 sequence (DNA): TGCGCCAGCAGCCCCCCCGGGGGGGGCGCTTTCTTT. The encoded protein is CASSPPGGGAFF. The variable domain in full, with the rest retrieved from reference TRBV5-1 and TRBJ1-1, is KAGVTQTPRYLIKTRGQQVTLSCSPISGHRSVSWYQQTPGQGLQFLFEYFSETQRNKGNFPGRFSGRQFSNSRSEMNVSTLELGDSALYLCASSPPGGGAFFGQGTRLTVV.

The rearrangement joins TRBV27 to TRBJ2-2; no clear D. Trimming shortened V by 6 bases and J by 7 bases, and 12 bases separated the two germline ends. Germline V gene data show CDR1 as MNHEY and CDR2 as SMNVEV (reference sequence). This CDR3 has 13 residues. For the CDR3, the DNA is TGTGCCAGCAGACCTACCAGTATCGGGGAGCTGTTTTTT. It specifies CASRPTSIGELFF.

This clonotype was observed a handful of times. This chain connects TRBV2 to TRBJ1-1; maybe TRBD1 (6 bases). CDR1 is SNHLY and CDR2 is FYNNEI in the germline V gene. The CDR3 length is 15 residues. Trimming cost V 3 bases and J 1 base, with 12 bases left between them. The CDR3 here is CASSDWGAGNTEAFF. The DNA of the CDR3 is TGTGCCAGCAGTGACTGGGGGGCCGGGAACACTGAAGCTTTCTTT.

This clonotype was seen only a few times. V is TRBV7-9 and J is TRBJ1-1, with D possibly TRBD1 on 5 matching bases. Germline V gene data show CDR1 as SEHNR and CDR2 as FQNEAQ (reference sequence). The CDR3 consists of 14 residues. Trimming removed 5 bases at V and 0 bases at J, with 10 bases between. CDR3 bases: TGTGCCAGCAGCCACCCGGGGGTGAACACTGAAGCTTTCTTT. Amino acids: CASSHPGVNTEAFF.

Here the CDR3 DNA reads TGTGCCAGCAGTGAAGTCAGACTGGGCGGCTCTGGGGCCAACGTCCTGACTTTC. Its protein is CASSEVRLGGSGANVLTF. The genes are TRBV2 and TRBJ2-6; D call uncertain. CDR3 length: 18 residues. Trimming removed 1 base from V and 0 bases from J, with 13 bases in between. CDR1 and CDR2 from the germline V gene are SNHLY and FYNNEI.

V and J are TRBV20-1 and TRBJ2-2; the D is unclear. Trimming left V 7 bases short and J 6 bases short, with 9 bases between. CDR3 size: 11 residues. Germline V lookup: CDR1 DFQATT, CDR2 SNEGSKA (reference sequence). The CDR3 is CSVRAAGELFF. CDR3 DNA: TGCAGTGTCCGGGCGGCCGGGGAGCTGTTTTTT.

This clonotype was recorded a few times. This rearrangement joins TRBV5-1 to TRBJ2-5; 7 positions agree with TRBD1. This CDR3 is 15 amino acids long. With V trimmed by 0 bases and J by 5 bases, 7 bases remained unmatched. The germline V gene has CDR1 SGHRS and CDR2 YFSETQ. CDR3 residues: CASSLVQLRGETQYF. The CDR3 DNA is TGCGCCAGCAGCTTGGTACAGCTCAGGGGGGAGACCCAGTACTTC.

The chain uses TRBV6-1 and TRBJ1-5, with D hard to call. Trimming removed 6 bases from V and 4 bases from J, with 7 bases in between. There are 12 residues in the CDR3. Germline V CDR1 and CDR2: MNHNS, SASEGT. The CDR3 bases are TGTGCCAGCAGCTACTTTAATCAGCCCCAGCATTTT. This sequence encodes CASSYFNQPQHF.